This paragraph covers one T cell receptor beta chain sequence. What it recognizes is unknown. These data come from a study of cytomegalovirus exposure and HLA in healthy donors. Broader study findings: Later on, an analysis found that several of the most significant clusters appeared to be linked to common viral pathogens, which included parvovirus B19. More clonal expansion characterized HLA-associated TCR beta chains than equally common others in a later analysis. The study recorded 164 TCR beta chains that were cytomegalovirus-associated. V- and J-gene trimming in TCR beta was tied to a missense DCLRE1C variant by an analysis performed later.

This CDR3 region has 13 residues. V lost 1 base and J 6 bases, leaving 8 bases between the germline ends. From germline, CDR1 is SGHTA and CDR2 FQGTGA. The PCR made use of 60 Vbeta and 13 Jbeta primers. Profiled with immunoSEQ multiplex PCR; TCRdb holds only in-frame clones, not every one. Its table records 150,000 or so clones. This clonotype originated in a woman aged 50 to 65 in good health and CMV-seronegative. The specimen sequenced was PBMCs. The chain combines TRBV7-3 with TRBJ2-3, with unresolved D. CDR3 DNA sequence: TGTGCCAGCAGCTTAATGGTGCAGGATACGCAGTATTTT. This gives the protein CASSLMVQDTQYF. The full variable domain, its missing parts supplied by reference TRBV7-3 and TRBJ2-3, is GAGVSQTPSNKVTEKGKYVELRCDPISGHTALYWYRQSLGQGPEFLIYFQGTGAADDSGLPNDRFFAVRPEGSVSTLKIQRTERGDSAVYLCASSLMVQDTQYFGPGTRLTVL.